A selection of T cell receptor beta chains follows, all from one sample in a study of OX40 agonist ivuxolimab in advanced cancers. Only in-frame clones appear in the TCRdb table, and some are missing; sequencing was by immunoSEQ multiplex PCR. The table has approximately 58,000 clones, around 85% seen once; the top ten hold more than 0.8%. Sequenced material: CD4+ or CD8+ T cells sorted from blood, taken in a trial of the OX40 agonist ivuxolimab. Receptors originate from an adult with an advanced solid tumor such as melanoma, head and neck, liver or kidney cancer. Each CDR3 is given with its conserved first and last residue. The D gene is left open where the match is weak. Not every row has a clone size; where given, it reads once, few, many or a size class.

v_call	cdr3_length	clone_size	d_call	j_call	cdr3_nt	cdr3_aa
TRBV10-3	15	NA	TRBD1	TRBJ1-2	TGTGCCATCAGTGTCAGTCAGGGGGCTGTCCATGGCTACACCTTC	CAISVSQGAVHGYTF
TRBV6-6	15	NA	NA	TRBJ2-1	TGTGCCAGCTCCCCCAAGCGGGACAAAATCAATGAGCAGTTCTTC	CASSPKRDKINEQFF
TRBV30	12	NA	NA	TRBJ2-2	TGTGCCGGGGGTGGGCCCGCCGGGGAGCTGTTTTTT	CAGGGPAGELFF
TRBV6-1	13	NA	NA	TRBJ2-3	TGTGCCAGCAGTGGAGGTACACTGGGTACGCAGTATTTT	CASSGGTLGTQYF
TRBV4-1	16	NA	NA	TRBJ1-6	TGCGCCAGCAGCCAAGATGGGCGCCCGGGAGCTTCACCCCTCCACTTT	CASSQDGRPGASPLHF
TRBV20-1	11	NA	NA	TRBJ1-2	TGCAGTGCTAGTGACGGATATGGCTACACCTTC	CSASDGYGYTF
TRBV19	14	few	NA	TRBJ1-1	TGTGCCAGCCGAAGACCTGAGGGAGGGATGGAGGCTTTCTTT	CASRRPEGGMEAFF
TRBV6-1	13	once	TRBD1	TRBJ1-5	TGTGCCAACAGGACAGGGGTAGGCCAGCCCCAGCATTTT	CANRTGVGQPQHF
TRBV6-1	10	once	NA	TRBJ1-2	TGTGCCAGCAGTGACTATGGCTACACCTTC	CASSDYGYTF
TRBV5-5	14	NA	TRBD2	TRBJ2-7	TGTGCCAGCAGTTTGGGGACTAGCTCCTACGAGCAGTACTTC	CASSLGTSSYEQYF
TRBV6-5	16	NA	NA	TRBJ2-1	TGTGCCAGCAGTTACTCGCGATTACCTAAGGGGGATGAGCAGTTCTTC	CASSYSRLPKGDEQFF
TRBV5-1	15	NA	NA	TRBJ2-1	TGCGCCAGCAGCTTGGATCTTGGCTTCTACAATGAGCAGTTCTTC	CASSLDLGFYNEQFF
TRBV9	15	few	TRBD1	TRBJ1-1	TGTGCCAGCAGCGGACAGGGGGCTCGGGACACTGAAGCTTTCTTT	CASSGQGARDTEAFF
TRBV6-1	15	NA	NA	TRBJ1-1	TGTGCCAGCAGCGCACAGGGTACTCTTGTCACTGAAGCTTTCTTT	CASSAQGTLVTEAFF
TRBV6-6	16	NA	TRBD1	TRBJ1-5	TGTGCCAGCACTGCAGGGACAGGGGCCAGCAATCAGCCCCAGCATTTT	CASTAGTGASNQPQHF
TRBV5-1	14	NA	NA	TRBJ2-2	TGCGCCAGCAGCTGGGGGAAGAACACCGGGGAGCTGTTTTTT	CASSWGKNTGELFF
TRBV4-2	15	NA	NA	TRBJ1-3	TGTGCCAGCAGCCAAGATTCAGGGGACGGAAACACCATATATTTT	CASSQDSGDGNTIYF
TRBV7-2	17	NA	TRBD1	TRBJ2-5	TGTGCCAGCAGCTTAGCGGTGGACGGGACAGGGTTGGAGACCCAGTACTTC	CASSLAVDGTGLETQYF
TRBV6-5	14	NA	NA	TRBJ1-2	TGTGCCAGCAGTTACTCGGGGGGCGGCTATGGCTACACCTTC	CASSYSGGGYGYTF
TRBV2	11	NA	TRBD1	TRBJ1-1	TGTGCCAGCAATCGGGACAGGGAAGCTTTCTTT	CASNRDREAFF
TRBV6-1	15	NA	NA	TRBJ1-5	TGTGCCAGCAGTGAAGCGACCTGGGGGCATCAGCCCCAGCATTTT	CASSEATWGHQPQHF
TRBV9	16	NA	TRBD2	TRBJ2-2	TGTGCCAGCAGCGTAGCTCGGGGGGCGAACACCGGGGAGCTGTTTTTT	CASSVARGANTGELFF
TRBV14	16	NA	TRBD1	TRBJ2-5	TGTGCCAGCAGCCCCCGGGAAAAGGGGGCAAAAGAGACCCAGTACTTC	CASSPREKGAKETQYF
TRBV29-1	13	once	NA	TRBJ1-2	TGCAGCGTTCGCGGTAGTGCTAACTATGGCTACACCTTC	CSVRGSANYGYTF
TRBV7-2	13	NA	NA	TRBJ2-3	TGTGCCAGCAGCCTAGAACGGGCCGATACGCAGTATTTT	CASSLERADTQYF
TRBV5-6	13	NA	NA	TRBJ1-1	TGTGCCAGCAGCTCCCTTTTGTACACTGAAGCTTTCTTT	CASSSLLYTEAFF
TRBV6-6	16	few	NA	TRBJ2-3	TGTGCCAGCCAACCCTCCCTGACTGGGAACACAGATACGCAGTATTTT	CASQPSLTGNTDTQYF
TRBV2	13	once	NA	TRBJ2-5	TGTGCCAGCAGTGTTGATGAAAGGGAGACCCAGTACTTC	CASSVDERETQYF
TRBV7-8	14	NA	NA	TRBJ1-1	TGTGCCAGCAGCTTAGCGTCGGAGGGCTCTGAAGCTTTCTTT	CASSLASEGSEAFF
TRBV10-3	19	once	TRBD2	TRBJ2-7	TGTGCCATCAGTGTCGGGACTAGCGGGAGGGCTGCGTCCTCCTACGAGCAGTACTTC	CAISVGTSGRAASSYEQYF
TRBV28	12	NA	NA	TRBJ2-7	TGTGCCAGCAGTTTCGGCAGGTACGAGCAGTACTTC	CASSFGRYEQYF
TRBV2	15	NA	NA	TRBJ1-4	TGTGCCAGCAGGCCCCCGGGAAACAGAGGGGAAAAACTGTTTTTT	CASRPPGNRGEKLFF
TRBV7-2	17	once	NA	TRBJ1-3	TGTGCCAGCAGCCTAAACCCCTCCGGGAGTACTGGAAACACCATATATTTT	CASSLNPSGSTGNTIYF
TRBV5-1	13	medium-sized	NA	TRBJ1-6	TGCGCCAGCAGCGAGGGATTTAATTCACCCCTCCACTTT	CASSEGFNSPLHF
TRBV30	12	NA	NA	TRBJ1-1	TGTGCCTGGAGTGGTATGAACACTGAAGCTTTCTTT	CAWSGMNTEAFF
TRBV6-6	16	NA	NA	TRBJ1-6	TGTGCCAGCAGTAAAAGGGGGGGCGGTGGTAATTCACCCCTCCACTTT	CASSKRGGGGNSPLHF
TRBV5-5	16	NA	TRBD2	TRBJ2-3	TGTGCCAGCAGCACCGGACTAGCGGCTAGCACAGATACGCAGTATTTT	CASSTGLAASTDTQYF
TRBV5-1	13	NA	NA	TRBJ1-1	TGCGCCAGCAGTTCTACGGGTAACACTGAAGCTTTCTTT	CASSSTGNTEAFF